This passage covers 3 T cell receptor beta chains from one sample sequenced in a study of blood T cell repertoires in COVID-19. Sequencing was performed with immunoSEQ multiplex PCR; in TCRdb, only in-frame clones are kept and a portion is missing. This table has around 370,000 clones, more than 70% appearing once. The sequenced material came from PBMCs or T cells enriched from blood (not recorded which). Source of these receptors: a woman under 30 who had recovered from COVID-19.

CDR3 in amino acids: CAISPRDPAYYGYTF. In nucleotides, the CDR3 is TGTGCCATCAGTCCCCGGGATCCTGCTTACTATGGCTACACCTTC. The genes are TRBV10-3 and TRBJ1-2; D gene uncertain. Germline CDR1 and CDR2: ENHRY and SYGVKD. V shed 5 bases and J shed 3 bases, with 16 bases lying between them. This CDR3 is 15 amino acids long.

The chain joins TRBV7-3 to TRBJ1-1; D uncertain. CDR1 is SGHTA and CDR2 is FQGTGA in the germline V gene. The CDR3 is 15 residues long. Between the trimmed V and J ends, which lost 1 base and 0 bases, there was a span of 9 bases. CDR3 sequence: CASSLNGEVNTEAFF. The CDR3 DNA is TGTGCCAGCAGCTTAAATGGGGAGGTGAACACTGAAGCTTTCTTT.

The rearrangement uses TRBV11-2 and TRBJ2-7; 8 positions agree with TRBD2. This CDR3 has 15 amino acids. The J segment lost 2 bases and the V segment lost 2 bases, leaving 5 bases of the junction unmatched. The V gene's germline CDR1 is SGHAT and CDR2 FQNNGV. The CDR3 DNA is TGTGCCAGCAGCTTACTAGCGGGTAAAACCTACGAGCAGTACTTC. This translates into CASSLLAGKTYEQYF.